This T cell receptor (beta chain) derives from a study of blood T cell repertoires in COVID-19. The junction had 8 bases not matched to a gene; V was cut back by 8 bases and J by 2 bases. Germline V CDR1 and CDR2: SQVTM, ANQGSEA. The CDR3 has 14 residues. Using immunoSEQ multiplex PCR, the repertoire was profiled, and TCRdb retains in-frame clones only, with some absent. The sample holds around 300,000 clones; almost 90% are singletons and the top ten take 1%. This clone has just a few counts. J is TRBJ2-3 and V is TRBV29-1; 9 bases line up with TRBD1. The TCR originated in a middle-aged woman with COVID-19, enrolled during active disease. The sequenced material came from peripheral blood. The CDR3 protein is CSQMDRGDTDTQYF. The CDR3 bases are TGCAGCCAGATGGACAGGGGAGACACAGATACGCAGTATTTT.